The 17 T cell receptor beta chains below all came from one sample that was sequenced in a study of T cell repertoires in cytomegalovirus infection. For these receptors, no antigen is known. MiXCR, run by TCRdb on the reads, gives a single entry per CDR3 protein. The sample includes 80,000 or so distinct CDR3 sequences, around 37% of them seen just once. The specimen was CD8+ T cells from cultured PBMCs, collected from culture after CMV antigen stimulation. Receptors were obtained from a human donor in good health (CMV status not recorded). Some clones in this sample may be carry-over from other donors' samples.

The V call is TRBV6-6, the J call TRBJ1-5; D not certain. Between the trimmed V and J ends, which lost 2 bases and 4 bases, there was a span of 3 bases. The CDR3 contains 12 residues. The germline V gene encodes CDR1 MNHNY and CDR2 SVGAGI (reference sequence). CDR3 amino acids: CASSYVNQPQHF. CDR3 bases: TGTGCCAGCAGTTACGTGAATCAGCCCCAGCATTTT.

The V gene is TRBV7-9, the J gene TRBJ2-1; D perhaps matches TRBD2 (6 bases). The V gene lost 11 bases and the J gene lost 4 bases, with 15 bases spanning the gap. Germline-derived CDR1 and CDR2 are SEHNR and FQNEAQ (reference sequence). This CDR3 contains 13 residues. The CDR3 sequence is CAGSDLAYNEQFF. The DNA for the CDR3 is TGTGCCGGATCCGATCTAGCGTACAATGAGCAGTTCTTC.

The chain uses TRBV2 and TRBJ2-1; 9 nucleotides align to TRBD2. The CDR3 is 18 amino acids. V was pared by 8 bases and J by 6 bases, with 20 bases of the junction left unmatched. The germline CDR1 and CDR2 sequences are SNHLY and FYNNEI. The CDR3 DNA reads TGTGCCAGCCGGACATACTTCGGACTAGCGTCCGATTTCAATGAGCAGTTCTTC. It encodes CASRTYFGLASDFNEQFF.

V gene TRBV12-3 or TRBV12-4 combines with J gene TRBJ2-1; no firm D call. The CDR3 loop spans 15 amino acids. The V and J ends lost 1 base and 0 bases respectively, with 7 bases between them. Here the CDR3 reads CASSLVLPSYNEQFF. As DNA, the CDR3 is TGTGCCAGCAGTTTAGTTCTCCCCTCCTACAATGAGCAGTTCTTC.

This clonotype was seen repeatedly, ten times or more. The rearrangement joins TRBV7-2 to TRBJ1-6, with no clear D. The V gene lost 5 bases and the J gene lost 14 bases, with 28 bases spanning the gap. CDR1 SGHTA and CDR2 FQGNSA come from the germline V gene. The CDR3 sequence is 17 residues long. The DNA for the CDR3 is TGTGCCAGCAGCCCCCAACGCGGGAGCCACGGTGGATCTGCCCTCCACTTT. This gives the protein CASSPQRGSHGGSALHF.

Only a few counts were recorded for this clonotype. The CDR3 nucleotides read TGTGCCAGCAGCCCTGGCCCGACAGGCGCTTCTGGAAACACCATATATTTT. Its protein is CASSPGPTGASGNTIYF. V and J are TRBV7-9 and TRBJ1-3, with D perhaps TRBD1 (6 bases). Germline loops: CDR1 SEHNR, CDR2 FQNEAQ (reference sequence). The CDR3 runs to 17 residues. The germline V and J ends were trimmed by 5 bases and 1 base, with 18 bases remaining between them.

The rearrangement links TRBV7-9 to TRBJ1-2; D is possibly TRBD1 (5 bases). The CDR3 length is 13 residues. Trimming shortened V by 11 bases and J by 7 bases, and 20 bases separated the two germline ends. The germline gives CDR1 SEHNR, CDR2 FQNEAQ (reference sequence). The CDR3 here is CAGTRGGLSGYTF. The CDR3 DNA is TGTGCCGGCACCCGGGGGGGTCTAAGTGGCTACACCTTC.

In this sample, this clonotype turned up a few times. The junction departs from germline at one end; a sequencing error may be responsible. The chain has TRBV7-6 and TRBJ2-5; 7 positions match TRBD1. The CDR3 spans 16 residues. Germline CDR1 is SGHVS and CDR2 is FNYEAQ. The CDR3 spells CASSNDREGRWETQYF. CDR3 nucleotide sequence: TGTGCTAGCAGCAACGACAGGGAAGGGCGTTGGGAGACCCAGTACTTC.

This clonotype was seen more than once but under ten times. This chain joins TRBV6-2 or TRBV6-3 and TRBJ2-7; weak D call: TRBD1 (6 bases). The CDR3 covers 13 residues. V lost 3 bases and J lost 2, with 8 bases in between. The V gene's germline CDR1 is MNHEY and CDR2 SVGEGT. CDR3 in amino acids: CASSYGQTYEQYF. CDR3 DNA: TGTGCCAGCAGTTATGGACAGACCTACGAGCAGTACTTC.

This chain connects TRBV27 to TRBJ2-1, with 16 bases lining up with TRBD2. This CDR3 comprises 19 residues. The V segment lost 2 bases and the J segment 0 bases; nucleotides outside the gene matches: 4. CDR1 and CDR2 (germline): MNHEY, SMNVEV (reference sequence). CDR3 in DNA: TGTGCCAGCAGTTTAACCGGGACTAGCGGGGGGGGCTCCTACAATGAGCAGTTCTTC. Protein product: CASSLTGTSGGGSYNEQFF.

This clonotype was found a few times. V and J are TRBV28 and TRBJ2-3; unclear D gene. V lost 5 bases, J lost 3 bases, and 15 bases lay in between. The CDR3 runs 15 residues. Germline-derived CDR1 and CDR2 are MDHEN and SYDVKM. As DNA, the CDR3 is TGTGCCAGCAGTCCTTGGACCCATAGTACAGATACGCAGTATTTT. This codes for CASSPWTHSTDTQYF.

The genes are TRBV7-3 and TRBJ1-5, with a weak D call TRBD1 (6 bases). Trimming took off 6 bases at V and 9 bases at J, with 21 bases between the two ends. Germline lookup yields CDR1 SGHTA and CDR2 FQGTGA. The CDR3 contains 15 residues. The CDR3 DNA sequence: TGTGCCAGCAGTTATGACCAGGGGCGCCCGGGGCCCCAGCATTTT. Translating gives CASSYDQGRPGPQHF. The whole variable domain, filled in from reference TRBV7-3 and TRBJ1-5, reads GAGVSQTPSNKVTEKGKYVELRCDPISGHTALYWYRQSLGQGPEFLIYFQGTGAADDSGLPNDRFFAVRPEGSVSTLKIQRTERGDSAVYLCASSYDQGRPGPQHFGDGTRLSIL.

The V gene is TRBV27, the J gene TRBJ2-1; D unresolved. Germline CDR1 MNHEY, CDR2 SMNVEV (reference sequence). Trimming removed 5 bases at V and 4 bases at J, with 3 bases between. The CDR3 has 11 residues. The CDR3 here is CASSGYNEQFF. CDR3 DNA: TGTGCCAGCAGTGGATACAATGAGCAGTTCTTC.

This clonotype was observed a handful of times. The chain couples TRBV20-1 to TRBJ2-7, with 7 bases that match TRBD2. CDR1 is DFQATT and CDR2 is SNEGSKA in the germline V gene (reference sequence). CDR3 size: 13 residues. Unmatched junction bases numbered 5, after V lost 6 bases and J lost 0 bases. CDR3 DNA: TGCAGTGCAACGGGACTATTCTCCTACGAGCAGTACTTC. This translates into CSATGLFSYEQYF.

The V gene is TRBV7-9, the J gene TRBJ2-7, with D uncertain. Trimming took off 5 bases at V and 3 bases at J, with 20 bases between the two ends. This CDR3 is built from 16 residues. Germline CDR1 is SEHNR and CDR2 is FQNEAQ (reference sequence). CDR3 DNA sequence: TGTGCCAGCAGCGGGCAAAGGGATCTATTCCGCTACGAGCAGTACTTC. Translated: CASSGQRDLFRYEQYF.

This clonotype has more than one count but fewer than ten. The chain has TRBV27 and TRBJ2-3; D gene ambiguous. The CDR3 consists of 14 residues. V lost 5 bases and J lost 2, with 11 bases in between. Germline assignment: CDR1 MNHEY and CDR2 SMNVEV (reference sequence). CDR3 DNA: TGTGCCAGCAGTCCTGCTGGCCACACAGATACGCAGTATTTT. Its protein is CASSPAGHTDTQYF.

This chain links TRBV11-3 with TRBJ2-2; 8 bases agree with TRBD1. The J segment lost 3 bases and the V segment lost 4 bases, leaving 7 bases of the junction unmatched. The germline V gene encodes CDR1 SGHNT and CDR2 YENEEA. The CDR3 runs 16 residues. CDR3 loop: CASSSRTGMDTGELFF. CDR3 in DNA: TGTGCCAGCAGCTCCAGGACAGGGATGGACACCGGGGAGCTGTTTTTT. Full variable domain (outside the CDR3, taken from reference TRBV11-3 and TRBJ2-2): EAGVVQSPRYKIIEKKQPVAFWCNPISGHNTLYWYLQNLGQGPELLIRYENEEAVDDSQLPKDRFSAERLKGVDSTLKIQPAELGDSAVYLCASSSRTGMDTGELFFGEGSRLTVL.